The entry that follows covers one TCR beta chain sequence. Its specificity is unknown. The CDR3 is made up of 19 amino acids. This entry is derived from a study of CD8 T cells in ankylosing spondylitis. Study-wide results and limits: Clones linked to disease, bearing a CD8+ phenotype, were relatively rare in peripheral blood. Seemingly characteristic of ankylosing spondylitis blood was a TCR beta motif consisting of fewer than 10 highly homologous variants. Significant enrichment of disease-linked clones was reportedly seen in matched ankylosing spondylitis synovial fluid.

One entry per CDR3 protein, called by TCRdb with MiXCR from the 5' RACE reads. The sample shows 180,000 or so distinct CDR3 sequences, around 10% of them seen only once. The material sequenced was blood, either unsorted or a sorted T cell fraction (not recorded which). The chain combines TRBV21-1 with TRBJ2-4; TRBD1, the table's D call, lacks a check against the DNA. TRBV21-1 is flagged as a pseudogene. The receptor was derived from a male donor with ankylosing spondylitis or in good health (not recorded which). CDR3 nucleotides: TGTGCCAGCAGCAAAATGGGGGGGCGTAGATCTCATGCCAAAAACATTCAGTACTTC. The encoded protein is CASSKMGGRRSHAKNIQYF.